This entry lists 26 T cell receptor beta chains sequenced from one sample in a study of shared clonotypes between healthy human individuals. The assay was immunoSEQ multiplex PCR, and TCRdb's table has in-frame clones only and misses some. The sample lists 750,000 to 1,000,000 clones; 80% to 95% were seen once. Cells designated naive CD8 were CD45RO-negative and were positively selected for CCR7, with terminally differentiated effector memory CD45RA+ cells excluded. The source material was naive CD8+ T cells sorted from blood. The receptors originated from a man aged 30 to 39 in good health.

The chain is built from TRBV5-5 and TRBJ2-7; TRBD2 aligns across 16 bases. CDR1 and CDR2 from the germline V gene are SGHKS and YYEKEE (reference sequence). The CDR3 contains 18 residues. V was clipped by 2 bases and J by 4 bases; unmatched bases: 9. For the CDR3, the DNA is TGTGCCAGCAGCTTTGGGACTAGCGGGAGGGCCTGGACGTACGAGCAGTACTTC. It encodes CASSFGTSGRAWTYEQYF.

The rearrangement joins TRBV25-1 to TRBJ2-2; 8 bases are shared with TRBD1. V shed 4 bases, J shed 0 bases, and the junction held 1 base outside the gene matches. The germline CDR1 and CDR2 sequences are MGHDK and SYGVNS. The CDR3 loop spans 15 amino acids. CDR3 region: CASSVGQANTGELFF. Here the CDR3 DNA reads TGTGCCAGCAGTGTGGGACAGGCGAACACCGGGGAGCTGTTTTTT.

This chain links TRBV11-2 with TRBJ2-5; D gene uncertain. TRBJ2-7 matches the DNA end more closely, so the J call is doubtful. The CDR3 is 13 residues long. CDR1 and CDR2 from the germline V gene are SGHAT and FQNNGV. CDR3 nucleotides: TGTGCCAGCAGCTTAGAGTCCACCTACGAGCAGTACTTC. This translates into CASSLESTYEQYF.

This clone was detected only once. The chain has TRBV5-6 and TRBJ1-4; D is ambiguous. CDR3 size: 13 residues. Germline V gene sequence: CDR1 SGHDT, CDR2 YYEEEE. V lost 4 bases and J lost 8, with 12 bases in between. The CDR3 loop reads CASSPLRSEKLFF. CDR3 sequence (DNA): TGTGCCAGCAGCCCACTAAGGAGCGAAAAACTGTTTTTT. Combining the CDR3 with reference TRBV5-6 and TRBJ1-4 gives the whole variable domain DAGVTQSPTHLIKTRGQQVTLRCSPKSGHDTVSWYQQALGQGPQFIFQYYEEEERQRGNFPDRFSGHQFPNYSSELNVNALLLGDSALYLCASSPLRSEKLFFGSGTQLSVL.

The chain has TRBV2 and TRBJ2-3, with 8 bases that match TRBD1. Unmatched junction bases numbered 15, after V lost 4 bases and J lost 6 bases. This CDR3 spans 17 amino acids. The germline gives CDR1 SNHLY, CDR2 FYNNEI. CDR3 in DNA: TGTGCCAGCAGTGGGACAGGGCTAGTAGTGATTACGGATACGCAGTATTTT. It yields the protein CASSGTGLVVITDTQYF.

The chain employs TRBV7-8 and TRBJ2-1, with unresolved D. The CDR3 extends over 12 amino acids. Trimming took 2 bases from V and 10 from J, leaving 9 bases between them. The germline V gene encodes CDR1 SGHVS and CDR2 FQNEAQ. The CDR3: CASSLPLSEQFF. DNA of the CDR3: TGTGCCAGCAGCTTACCCCTGAGCGAGCAGTTCTTC.

This clone was observed once. The chain uses TRBV28 and TRBJ2-1; D perhaps matches TRBD2 (6 bases). The CDR3 is 13 amino acids. Per the germline V gene, CDR1 is MDHEN and CDR2 is SYDVKM. V lost 6 bases, J lost 7 bases, and 13 bases lay in between. CDR3 in amino acids: CASSQRGLNEQFF. The CDR3 DNA is TGTGCCAGCAGCCAACGGGGACTTAATGAGCAGTTCTTC.

The rearrangement joins TRBV7-9 to TRBJ1-1; a weak D match, TRBD1 (5 bases). Trimming removed 1 base at V and 7 bases at J, with 10 bases between. The length of the CDR3 is 13 residues. In germline, CDR1 is SEHNR, CDR2 FQNEAQ (reference sequence). As DNA, the CDR3 is TGTGCCAGCAGCTTAGTACAGACAGATGAAGCTTTCTTT. Translation gives CASSLVQTDEAFF.

V and J are TRBV10-2 and TRBJ1-4; D is undetermined. Germline loops: CDR1 WSHSY, CDR2 SAAADI. The CDR3 has 15 residues. V was cut by 0 bases and J by 8 bases, with 13 bases left in between. CDR3 region: CASSESINLSEKLFF. The DNA of the CDR3 is TGCGCCAGCAGTGAGTCGATAAATCTTTCCGAAAAACTGTTTTTT.

This rearrangement joins TRBV4-2 to TRBJ2-1, with TRBD2 matching 13 bases. Germline V gives CDR1 LGHNA, CDR2 YNFKEQ. V gave up 1 base and J gave up 9 bases; unmatched junction bases: 6. The CDR3 covers 16 residues. The DNA of the CDR3 is TGTGCCAGCAGCCAAGGCGGGACTAGCGGGATTCTTGAGCAGTTCTTC. This codes for CASSQGGTSGILEQFF.

The chain is built from TRBV28 and TRBJ2-3; D may be TRBD1 (5 bases). In germline, CDR1 is MDHEN, CDR2 SYDVKM. This CDR3 contains 14 residues. The V gene lost 6 bases and the J gene lost 2 bases, with 12 bases spanning the gap. The chain's CDR3 is CASSSPRDTDTQYF. In nucleotides, the CDR3 is TGTGCCAGCAGCTCCCCCAGGGACACAGATACGCAGTATTTT.

The chain joins TRBV7-9 to TRBJ2-5, with 7 bases identical to TRBD2. The CDR3 runs 14 residues. J gave up 4 bases and V 8 bases, and 10 bases lay outside the gene matches. Germline CDR1 reads SEHNR; CDR2 reads FQNEAQ (reference sequence). CDR3 in DNA: TGTGCCAGCCAGCGTGGCGGGAGAGTAGAGACCCAGTACTTC. Protein: CASQRGGRVETQYF. Full variable domain (rest looked up from reference TRBV7-9 and TRBJ2-5): DTGVSQNPRHKITKRGQNVTFRCDPISEHNRLYWYRQTLGQGPEFLTYFQNEAQLEKSRLLSDRFSAERPKGSFSTLEIQRTEQGDSAMYLCASQRGGRVETQYFGPGTRLLVL.

The genes are TRBV7-7 and TRBJ2-1; unclear D gene. Germline V gene lookup returns CDR1 SSHAT and CDR2 FNYEAQ (reference sequence). The CDR3 sequence is 13 residues long. The V and J ends lost 0 bases and 6 bases respectively, with 6 bases between them. Here the CDR3 DNA reads TGTGCCAGCAGCTTAGCTGGCGGCAATGAGCAGTTCTTC. It yields the protein CASSLAGGNEQFF.

J is TRBJ2-1 and V is TRBV5-1, with D tentatively TRBD2 (5 bases). Per germline, CDR1 SGHRS and CDR2 YFSETQ. V was cut by 0 bases and J by 4 bases, with 8 bases left in between. CDR3 length: 14 residues. The CDR3 protein is CASSLEVAYNEQFF. The CDR3 DNA is TGCGCCAGCAGCTTGGAAGTAGCGTACAATGAGCAGTTCTTC.

This clone is a singleton in its sample. The chain employs TRBV6-1 and TRBJ2-3, with D unclear. The germline V and J ends were trimmed by 1 base and 0 bases, with 2 bases remaining between them. The CDR3 totals 13 residues. CDR1 is MNHNS, CDR2 SASEGT, per germline. CDR3 DNA sequence: TGTGCCAGCAGTGAAGACAGCACAGATACGCAGTATTTT. Translated: CASSEDSTDTQYF.

The chain joins TRBV9 to TRBJ2-1; 8 bases line up with TRBD2. Unmatched junction bases numbered 5, after V lost 0 bases and J lost 6 bases. CDR3 length: 15 residues. Germline assignment: CDR1 SGDLS and CDR2 YYNGEE. CDR3 residues: CASSVDGRARNEQFF. CDR3 DNA: TGTGCCAGCAGCGTAGACGGGAGGGCCCGCAATGAGCAGTTCTTC. Based on the CDR3 plus reference TRBV9 and TRBJ2-1, the full variable domain is DSGVTQTPKHLITATGQRVTLRCSPRSGDLSVYWYQQSLDQGLQFLIQYYNGEERAKGNILERFSAQQFPDLHSELNLSSLELGDSALYFCASSVDGRARNEQFFGPGTRLTVL.

CDR3 sequence: CATSGLARDNEQFF. As DNA, the CDR3 is TGTGCCACCAGCGGACTAGCGCGCGACAATGAGCAGTTCTTC. This chain connects TRBV15 to TRBJ2-1; 9 nucleotides align to TRBD2. The CDR3 covers 14 residues. V trimming: 5 bases; J trimming: 5 bases; junction bases outside the gene matches: 4. Germline V CDR1 and CDR2: LNHNV, YYDKDF (reference sequence).

The chain uses TRBV9 and TRBJ2-1, with D tentatively TRBD2 (5 bases). The CDR3 length is 15 residues. Germline V CDR1 and CDR2: SGDLS, YYNGEE. Trimming removed 0 bases from V and 2 bases from J, with 9 bases in between. The CDR3 spells CASSVESGPYNEQFF. DNA for the CDR3: TGTGCCAGCAGCGTAGAAAGCGGACCCTACAATGAGCAGTTCTTC.

The rearrangement links TRBV7-9 to TRBJ2-5, with 9 positions matching TRBD1. The J segment lost 2 bases and the V segment lost 5 bases, leaving 9 bases of the junction unmatched. Germline values: CDR1 SEHNR, CDR2 FQNEAQ (reference sequence). This CDR3 comprises 16 residues. For the CDR3, the DNA is TGTGCCAGCAGCCTGTGGACAGGGGTTGGACAAGAGACCCAGTACTTC. Protein sequence: CASSLWTGVGQETQYF.

This chain joins TRBV6-5 and TRBJ2-2; D gene ambiguous. The CDR3 runs 11 residues. V was shortened by 7 bases and J by 4 bases, with 4 bases between the two germline ends. The germline CDR1 and CDR2 sequences are MNHEY and SVGAGI. Here the CDR3 reads CASTATGELFF. CDR3 bases: TGTGCCAGCACGGCCACCGGGGAGCTGTTTTTT.

This clone turned up a few times. This chain uses TRBV27 with TRBJ1-1, with D possibly TRBD1 on 6 matching bases. The CDR3 is 16 amino acids. Trimming stripped 3 bases from V and 4 bases from J, with 18 bases between. Germline V lookup: CDR1 MNHEY, CDR2 SMNVEV (reference sequence). CDR3 bases: TGTGCCAGCAGTTTGTCTGGGGGGACACTGCGCACTGAAGCTTTCTTT. This codes for CASSLSGGTLRTEAFF.

This chain joins TRBV19 and TRBJ2-5; TRBD1 matches at 7 bases. The ends lost 1 base at V and 5 bases at J; junction bases unmatched: 13. Germline CDR1 reads LNHDA; CDR2 reads SQIVND (reference sequence). The CDR3 consists of 17 residues. Here the CDR3 DNA reads TGTGCCAGTAGTATAGCTGGGGACAGTTTTTTGGTGGAGACCCAGTACTTC. Amino acid sequence: CASSIAGDSFLVETQYF.

Written as DNA, the CDR3 is TGTGCCAGCAGCCGCGGACAGGGGGACACCGGGGAGCTGTTTTTT. Its translation: CASSRGQGDTGELFF. This chain links TRBV5-8 with TRBJ2-2; 10 positions agree with TRBD1. J gave up 3 bases and V 4 bases, and 3 bases lay outside the gene matches. This CDR3 spans 15 amino acids. In germline, CDR1 is SGHTS, CDR2 YDEGEE.

The chain uses TRBV2 and TRBJ2-4; the match to TRBD2 covers 13 bases. CDR3 length equals 17 residues. The V and J ends lost 1 base and 7 bases, in that order; junction bases with no gene match: 7. CDR1 and CDR2 (germline): SNHLY, FYNNEI. In nucleotides, the CDR3 is TGTGCCAGCAGTGAAGGGACTAGCGGGAGATGGGTTAACATTCAGTACTTC. Amino acid sequence: CASSEGTSGRWVNIQYF.

The gene calls are TRBV27 and TRBJ1-1; D not resolved. The CDR3 is 14 amino acids. Trimming left V 5 bases short and J 5 bases short, with 15 bases between. Germline V gene lookup returns CDR1 MNHEY and CDR2 SMNVEV (reference sequence). The CDR3 region is CASSPDGCWTEAFF. Written as DNA, the CDR3 is TGTGCCAGCAGTCCGGACGGGTGTTGGACTGAAGCTTTCTTT.

The J gene is TRBJ1-1, the V gene TRBV2; D is possibly TRBD1 (5 bases). The germline V and J ends were trimmed by 4 bases and 3 bases, with 15 bases remaining between them. Germline values: CDR1 SNHLY, CDR2 FYNNEI. This CDR3 contains 15 residues. CDR3 loop: CASSGVGGRDTEAFF. In nucleotides, the CDR3 is TGTGCCAGCAGTGGCGTCGGGGGGAGGGACACTGAAGCTTTCTTT.